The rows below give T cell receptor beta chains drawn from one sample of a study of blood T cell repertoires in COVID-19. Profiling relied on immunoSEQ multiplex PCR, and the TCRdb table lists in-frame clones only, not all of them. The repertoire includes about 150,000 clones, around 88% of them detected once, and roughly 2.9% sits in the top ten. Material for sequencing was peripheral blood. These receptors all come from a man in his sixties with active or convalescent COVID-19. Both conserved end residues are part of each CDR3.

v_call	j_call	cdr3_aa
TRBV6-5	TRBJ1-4	CASSRAGTGNEKLFF
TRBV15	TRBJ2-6	CATSKKGLVLSGANVLTF
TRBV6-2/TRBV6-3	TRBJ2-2	CASSLITGAGELFF
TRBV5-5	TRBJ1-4	CASSRRVIGEKLFF
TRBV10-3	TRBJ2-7	CAIKERQSSYEQYF
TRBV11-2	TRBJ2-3	CASSTGLFRADTQYF
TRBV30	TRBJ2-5	CAWSRTSAKETQYF
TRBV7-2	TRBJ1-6	CASSLGGGGGSSYNSPLHF
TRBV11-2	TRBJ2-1	CASSHRTSGTTYNEQFF
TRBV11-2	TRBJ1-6	CASSLQRGARSPLHF
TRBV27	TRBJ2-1	CASRLPQGNEQFF
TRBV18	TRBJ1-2	CASSPQKDRENYGYTF
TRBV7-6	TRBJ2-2	CASSLRVGELFF
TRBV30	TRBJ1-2	CAWSTGWDGDRENYGYTF
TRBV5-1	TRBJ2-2	CASSQQGQGELFF
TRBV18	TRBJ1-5	CASSAGTGVWSQHF
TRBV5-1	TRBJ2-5	CASSPYDVGRETQYF
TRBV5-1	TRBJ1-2	CASSLLPIYGYTF
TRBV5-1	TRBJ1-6	CASSLESGYNSPLHF
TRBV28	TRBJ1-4	CASSPTGGANEKLFF
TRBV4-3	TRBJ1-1	CASSPQTATEAFF
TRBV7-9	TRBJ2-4	CASSEGLAGVAKNIQYF
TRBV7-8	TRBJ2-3	CADSLGDNTDTQYF
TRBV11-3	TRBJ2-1	CASSSPGEQFF
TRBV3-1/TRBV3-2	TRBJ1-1	CASSPPYRGTEAFF
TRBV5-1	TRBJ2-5	CASSWATSGTGETQYF
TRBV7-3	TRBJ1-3	CASSLPRGGTGNTIYF
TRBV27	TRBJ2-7	CASSSAGRGYEQYF
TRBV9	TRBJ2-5	CASSVDSGETQYF
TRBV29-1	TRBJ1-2	CSAETGNRYGYTF
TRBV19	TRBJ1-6	CASSNTGGNSPLHF
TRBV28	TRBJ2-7	CASSQFTGLSEQYF
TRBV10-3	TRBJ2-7	CAIRGDRGYEQYF
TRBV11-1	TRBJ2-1	CASSLDRNNEQFF